A single sample is the source of the 17 T cell receptor beta chains below, sequenced in a study of blood T cell repertoires in COVID-19. The data were produced by immunoSEQ multiplex PCR, yet TCRdb's version contains in-frame clones alone and is incomplete. The table lists roughly 150,000 clones, about 80% of them singletons. Source material: peripheral blood. All receptors derive from a man between 65 and 80 years old with active or convalescent COVID-19.

V usage is TRBV9 and J usage is TRBJ1-2, with TRBD1 identical over 7 bases. The CDR3 consists of 15 residues. CDR1 is SGDLS, CDR2 YYNGEE, per germline. Trimming took 4 bases from V and 2 from J; bases not matched to a gene: 8. CDR3 DNA: TGTGCCAGCAGCTTCAGACAGGGTGGAAACTATGGCTACACCTTC. It translates to CASSFRQGGNYGYTF. The full variable domain, rest sourced from reference TRBV9 and TRBJ1-2, is DSGVTQTPKHLITATGQRVTLRCSPRSGDLSVYWYQQSLDQGLQFLIQYYNGEERAKGNILERFSAQQFPDLHSELNLSSLELGDSALYFCASSFRQGGNYGYTFGSGTRLTVV.

The chain links TRBV27 to TRBJ1-1; perhaps TRBD1 as D (6 bases). This CDR3 has 13 residues. The germline V gene encodes CDR1 MNHEY and CDR2 SMNVEV (reference sequence). V dropped 6 bases and J dropped 2 bases, with 10 bases sitting between them. The CDR3 DNA sequence: TGTGCCAGCAGCCACAGGGAAAACACTGAAGCTTTCTTT. Translated: CASSHRENTEAFF.

The V and J genes are TRBV20-1 and TRBJ2-1; D call uncertain. The germline V and J ends were trimmed by 1 base and 9 bases, with 7 bases remaining between them. The CDR3 contains 11 residues. Per germline, CDR1 DFQATT and CDR2 SNEGSKA (reference sequence). As DNA, the CDR3 is TGCAGTGCTAGAGTAGTTTCTGAGCAGTTCTTC. Protein sequence: CSARVVSEQFF.

This clone was seen only a few times. The chain recombines TRBV2 with TRBJ1-2; maybe TRBD1 (5 bases). Germline values: CDR1 SNHLY, CDR2 FYNNEI. V dropped 11 bases and J dropped 5 bases, with 27 bases sitting between them. The CDR3 length is 16 residues. In DNA, the CDR3 is TGTGCCTCACGGGGAGGGGCAGGGAGGATAGGTTATGGCTACACCTTC. The encoded protein is CASRGGAGRIGYGYTF.

A single count supports this clone. The rearrangement uses TRBV3-1 (or the pseudogene TRBV3-2) and TRBJ1-6, with 7 bases identical to TRBD1. Germline V CDR1 and CDR2: LGHDT, YNNKEL (reference sequence). Trimming at V came to 8 bases and at J to 10 bases, leaving 5 bases not matched to a gene. There are 12 residues in the CDR3. The CDR3 is CASRDSRSPLHF. In nucleotides, the CDR3 is TGTGCCAGCCGGGACAGCCGCTCACCCCTCCACTTT.

The rearrangement joins TRBV19 to TRBJ1-1; no clear D. The V gene lost 5 bases and the J gene lost 0 bases, with 13 bases spanning the gap. Germline V gene data show CDR1 as LNHDA and CDR2 as SQIVND (reference sequence). This CDR3 has 15 residues. The CDR3 DNA sequence: TGTGCCAGTAGTCGGGGTGGGAGGGTGAACACTGAAGCTTTCTTT. Residues: CASSRGGRVNTEAFF.

This rearrangement joins TRBV27 to TRBJ1-5; D possibly corresponds to TRBD1 (5 bases). The germline V gene encodes CDR1 MNHEY and CDR2 SMNVEV (reference sequence). This CDR3 is 15 amino acids long. V lost 2 bases to trimming and J lost 4 bases, with 12 bases between them. CDR3 nucleotides: TGTGCCAGCAGTTTAGGCCCCGCAGGGAATCAGCCCCAGCATTTT. It is translated as CASSLGPAGNQPQHF.

The chain links TRBV11-2 to TRBJ2-2, with D possibly matching TRBD2 (5 bases). The CDR3 loop spans 18 amino acids. In germline, CDR1 is SGHAT, CDR2 FQNNGV. With 5 bases removed from V and 2 bases from J, the gap between germline ends came to 21 bases. The CDR3 sequence: CASSPTRGWQRNTGELFF. Here the CDR3 DNA reads TGTGCCAGCAGCCCCACTCGAGGGTGGCAGAGAAACACCGGGGAGCTGTTTTTT.

V usage is TRBV6-5 and J usage is TRBJ2-5, with D perhaps TRBD1 (6 bases). This CDR3 comprises 14 residues. V was pared by 2 bases and J by 1 base, with 8 bases between. CDR1 and CDR2 from the germline V gene are MNHEY and SVGAGI. CDR3 coding DNA: TGTGCCAGCAGTTACGCGACAGGCCAAGAGACCCAGTACTTC. Its translation is CASSYATGQETQYF.

The chain has TRBV2 and TRBJ2-1; maybe TRBD1 (5 bases). Per germline, CDR1 SNHLY and CDR2 FYNNEI. Deletions cut 6 bases from V and 4 bases from J, with 7 bases between. The CDR3 consists of 12 residues. CDR3 region: CASSYRYNEQFF. The CDR3 nucleotides are TGTGCCAGCAGCTACAGGTACAATGAGCAGTTCTTC.

The chain recombines TRBV28 with TRBJ1-1; perhaps TRBD1 as D (6 bases). CDR3 length: 14 amino acids. Looked up from germline, CDR1 is MDHEN and CDR2 is SYDVKM. Trimming shortened V by 5 bases and J by 1 base, and 11 bases separated the two germline ends. CDR3 nucleotides: TGTGCCAGCAGTCCAAGACAGGAGAACACTGAAGCTTTCTTT. Translating gives CASSPRQENTEAFF.

This CDR3 is CASSVGASGEYNEQFF. The CDR3 nucleotides are TGTGCCAGCAGCGTAGGGGCTAGCGGGGAGTACAATGAGCAGTTCTTC. The chain joins TRBV9 to TRBJ2-1; 9 nucleotides match TRBD2. The CDR3 has 16 amino acids. V dropped 0 bases and J dropped 4; count of bases not matched to a gene: 5. From germline, CDR1 is SGDLS and CDR2 YYNGEE.

This rearrangement joins TRBV7-9 to TRBJ1-1; possibly TRBD1 for D (5 bases). The CDR3 is 13 residues long. Germline V CDR1 and CDR2: SEHNR, FQNEAQ (reference sequence). Trimming removed 3 bases at V and 4 bases at J, with 9 bases between. The chain's CDR3 is CASSFQGGTEAFF. The DNA for the CDR3 is TGTGCCAGCAGCTTTCAGGGAGGCACTGAAGCTTTCTTT.

CDR3 region: CATSRGKGRTGPDEQYF. The CDR3 nucleotides read TGTGCCACCAGCAGAGGAAAGGGTCGTACAGGCCCGGACGAGCAGTACTTC. V gene TRBV15 combines with J gene TRBJ2-7; D may be TRBD1 (5 bases). Between the trimmed V and J ends, which lost 1 base and 5 bases, there was a span of 21 bases. This CDR3 comprises 17 residues. Germline CDR1 reads LNHNV; CDR2 reads YYDKDF (reference sequence).

V usage is TRBV27 and J usage is TRBJ2-4, with a weak D call TRBD1 (6 bases). The CDR3 has 14 amino acids. Germline CDR1 is MNHEY and CDR2 is SMNVEV (reference sequence). V was pared by 2 bases and J by 11 bases, with 16 bases between. The CDR3 DNA reads TGTGCCAGCAGTTTAGGGCAGGGGCTAGGTGTTCAGTACTTC. It codes for CASSLGQGLGVQYF.

The V and J genes are TRBV29-1 and TRBJ2-3, with D uncertain. The CDR3 totals 14 residues. The germline V gene has CDR1 SQVTM and CDR2 ANQGSEA. Trimming pared 2 bases from V and 0 bases from J, leaving 9 bases between. CDR3 residues: CSVELPGSTDTQYF. The CDR3 nucleotides read TGCAGCGTTGAACTTCCAGGTAGCACAGATACGCAGTATTTT.

The chain is built from TRBV7-9 and TRBJ1-2, with 7 positions matching TRBD1. The CDR3 runs to 11 residues. Germline CDR1 is SEHNR and CDR2 is FQNEAQ (reference sequence). The V segment lost 7 bases and the J segment 7 bases; nucleotides outside the gene matches: 3. CDR3 sequence: CASTGTVGYTF. The CDR3 region has the DNA TGTGCCAGCACGGGGACAGTTGGCTACACCTTC.